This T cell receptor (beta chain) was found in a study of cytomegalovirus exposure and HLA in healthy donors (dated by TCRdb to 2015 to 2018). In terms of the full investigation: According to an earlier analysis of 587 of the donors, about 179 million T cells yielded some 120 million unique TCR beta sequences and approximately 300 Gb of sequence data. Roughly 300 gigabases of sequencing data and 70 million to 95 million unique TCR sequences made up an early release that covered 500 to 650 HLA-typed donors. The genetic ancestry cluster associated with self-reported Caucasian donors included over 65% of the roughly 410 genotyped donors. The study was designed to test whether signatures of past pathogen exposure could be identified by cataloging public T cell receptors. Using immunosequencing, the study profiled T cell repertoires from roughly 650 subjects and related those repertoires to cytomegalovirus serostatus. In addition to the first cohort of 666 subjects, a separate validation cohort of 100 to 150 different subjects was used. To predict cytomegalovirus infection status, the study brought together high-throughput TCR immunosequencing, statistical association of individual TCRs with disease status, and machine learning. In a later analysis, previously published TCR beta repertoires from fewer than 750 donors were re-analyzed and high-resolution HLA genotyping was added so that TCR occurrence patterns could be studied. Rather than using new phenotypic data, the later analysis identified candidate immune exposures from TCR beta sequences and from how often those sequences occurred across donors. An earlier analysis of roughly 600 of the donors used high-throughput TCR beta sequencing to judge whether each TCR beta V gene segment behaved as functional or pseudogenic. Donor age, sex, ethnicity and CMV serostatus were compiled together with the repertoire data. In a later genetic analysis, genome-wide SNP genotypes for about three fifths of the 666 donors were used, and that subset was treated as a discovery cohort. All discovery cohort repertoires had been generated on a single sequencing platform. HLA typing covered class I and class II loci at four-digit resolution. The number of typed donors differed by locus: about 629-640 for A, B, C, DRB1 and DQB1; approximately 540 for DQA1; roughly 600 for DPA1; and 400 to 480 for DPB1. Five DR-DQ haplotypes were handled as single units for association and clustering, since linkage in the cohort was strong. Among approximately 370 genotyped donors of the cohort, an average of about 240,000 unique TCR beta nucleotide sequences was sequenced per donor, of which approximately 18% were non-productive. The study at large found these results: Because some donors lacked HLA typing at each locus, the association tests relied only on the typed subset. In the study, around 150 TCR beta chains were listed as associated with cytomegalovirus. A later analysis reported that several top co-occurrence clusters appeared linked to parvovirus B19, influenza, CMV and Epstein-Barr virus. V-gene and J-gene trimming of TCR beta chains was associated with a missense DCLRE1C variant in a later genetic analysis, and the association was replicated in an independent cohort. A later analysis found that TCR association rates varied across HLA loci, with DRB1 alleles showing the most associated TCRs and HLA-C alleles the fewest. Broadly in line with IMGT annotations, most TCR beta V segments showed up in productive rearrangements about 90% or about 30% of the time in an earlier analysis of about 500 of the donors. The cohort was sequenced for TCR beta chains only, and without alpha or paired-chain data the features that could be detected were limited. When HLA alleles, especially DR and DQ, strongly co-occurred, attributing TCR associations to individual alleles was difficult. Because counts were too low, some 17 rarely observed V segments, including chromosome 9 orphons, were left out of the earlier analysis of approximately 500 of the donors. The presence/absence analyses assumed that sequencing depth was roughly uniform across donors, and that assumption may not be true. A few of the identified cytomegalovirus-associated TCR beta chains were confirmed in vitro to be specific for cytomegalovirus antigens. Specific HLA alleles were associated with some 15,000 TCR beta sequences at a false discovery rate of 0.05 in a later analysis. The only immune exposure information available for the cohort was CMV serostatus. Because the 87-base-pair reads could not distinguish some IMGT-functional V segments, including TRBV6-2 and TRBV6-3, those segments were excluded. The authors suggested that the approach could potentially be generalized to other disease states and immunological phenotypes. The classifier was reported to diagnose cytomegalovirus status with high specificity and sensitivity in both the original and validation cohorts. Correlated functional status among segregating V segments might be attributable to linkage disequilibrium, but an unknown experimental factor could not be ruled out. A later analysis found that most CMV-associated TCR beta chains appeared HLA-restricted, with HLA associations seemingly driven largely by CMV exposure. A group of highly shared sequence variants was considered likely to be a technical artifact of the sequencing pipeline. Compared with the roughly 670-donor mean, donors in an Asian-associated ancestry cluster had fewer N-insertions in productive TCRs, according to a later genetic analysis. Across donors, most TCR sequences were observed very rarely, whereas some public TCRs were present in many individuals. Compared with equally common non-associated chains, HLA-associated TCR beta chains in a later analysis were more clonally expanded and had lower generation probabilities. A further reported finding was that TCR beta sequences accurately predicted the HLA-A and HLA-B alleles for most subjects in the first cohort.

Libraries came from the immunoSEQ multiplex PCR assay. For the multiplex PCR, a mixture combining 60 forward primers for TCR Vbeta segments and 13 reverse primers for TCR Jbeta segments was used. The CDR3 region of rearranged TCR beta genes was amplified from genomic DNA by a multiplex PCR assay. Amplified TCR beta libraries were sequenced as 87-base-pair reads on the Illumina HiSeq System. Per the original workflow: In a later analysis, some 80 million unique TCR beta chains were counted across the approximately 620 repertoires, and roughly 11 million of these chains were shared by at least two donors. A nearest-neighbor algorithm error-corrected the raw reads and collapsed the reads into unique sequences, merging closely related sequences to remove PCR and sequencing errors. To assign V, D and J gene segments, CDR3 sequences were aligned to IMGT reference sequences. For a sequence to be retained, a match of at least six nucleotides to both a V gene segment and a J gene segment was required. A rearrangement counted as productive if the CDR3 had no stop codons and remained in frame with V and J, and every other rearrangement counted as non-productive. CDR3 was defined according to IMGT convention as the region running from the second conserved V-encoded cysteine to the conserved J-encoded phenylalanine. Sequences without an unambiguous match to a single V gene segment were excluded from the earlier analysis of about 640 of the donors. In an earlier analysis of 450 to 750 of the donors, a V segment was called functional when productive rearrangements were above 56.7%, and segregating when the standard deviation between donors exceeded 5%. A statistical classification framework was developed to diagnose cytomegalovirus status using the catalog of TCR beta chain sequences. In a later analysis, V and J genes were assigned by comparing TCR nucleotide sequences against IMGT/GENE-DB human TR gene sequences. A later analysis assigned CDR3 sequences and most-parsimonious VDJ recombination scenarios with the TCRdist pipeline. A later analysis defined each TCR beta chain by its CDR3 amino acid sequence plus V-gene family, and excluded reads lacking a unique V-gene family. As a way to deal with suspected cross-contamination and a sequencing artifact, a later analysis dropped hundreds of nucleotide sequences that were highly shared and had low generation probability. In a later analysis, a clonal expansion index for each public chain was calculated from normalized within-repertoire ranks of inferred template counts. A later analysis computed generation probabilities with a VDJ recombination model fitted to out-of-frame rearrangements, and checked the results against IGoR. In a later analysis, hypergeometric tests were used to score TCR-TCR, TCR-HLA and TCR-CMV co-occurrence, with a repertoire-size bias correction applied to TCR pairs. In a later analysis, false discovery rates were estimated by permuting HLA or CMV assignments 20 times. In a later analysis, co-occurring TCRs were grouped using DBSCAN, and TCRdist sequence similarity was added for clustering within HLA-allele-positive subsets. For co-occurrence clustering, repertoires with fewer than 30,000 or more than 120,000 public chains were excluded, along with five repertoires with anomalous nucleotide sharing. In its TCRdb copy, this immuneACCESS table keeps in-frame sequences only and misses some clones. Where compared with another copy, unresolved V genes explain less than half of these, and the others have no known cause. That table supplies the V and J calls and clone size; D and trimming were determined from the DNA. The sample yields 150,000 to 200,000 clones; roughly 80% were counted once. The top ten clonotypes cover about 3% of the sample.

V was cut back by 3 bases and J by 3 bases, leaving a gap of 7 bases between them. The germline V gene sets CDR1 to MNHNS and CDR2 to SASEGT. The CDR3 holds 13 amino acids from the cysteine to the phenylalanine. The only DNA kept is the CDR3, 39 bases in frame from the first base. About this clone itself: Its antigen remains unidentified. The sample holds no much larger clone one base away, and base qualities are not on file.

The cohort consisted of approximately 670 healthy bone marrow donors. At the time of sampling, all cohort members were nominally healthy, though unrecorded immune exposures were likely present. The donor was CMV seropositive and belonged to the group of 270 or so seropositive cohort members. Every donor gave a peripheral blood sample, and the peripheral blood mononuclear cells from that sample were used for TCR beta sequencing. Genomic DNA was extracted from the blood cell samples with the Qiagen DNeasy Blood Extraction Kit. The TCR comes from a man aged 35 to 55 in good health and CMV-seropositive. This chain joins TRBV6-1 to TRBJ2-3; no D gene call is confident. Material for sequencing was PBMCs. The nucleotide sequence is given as TGTGCCAGCAGTGACTCGACTACAGATACGCAGTATTTT. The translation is CASSDSTTDTQYF.